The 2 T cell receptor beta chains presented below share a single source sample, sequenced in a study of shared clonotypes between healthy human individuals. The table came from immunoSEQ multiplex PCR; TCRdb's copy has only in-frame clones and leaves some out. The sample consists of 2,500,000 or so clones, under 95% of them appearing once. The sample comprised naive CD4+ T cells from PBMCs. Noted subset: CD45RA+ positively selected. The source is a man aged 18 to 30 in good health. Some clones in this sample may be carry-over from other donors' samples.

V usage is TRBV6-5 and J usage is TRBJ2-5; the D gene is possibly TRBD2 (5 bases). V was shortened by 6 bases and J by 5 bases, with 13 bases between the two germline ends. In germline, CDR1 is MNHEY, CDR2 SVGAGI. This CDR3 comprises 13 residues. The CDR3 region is CASSPPGMETQYF. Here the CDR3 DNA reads TGTGCCAGCAGCCCCCCGGGGATGGAGACCCAGTACTTC.

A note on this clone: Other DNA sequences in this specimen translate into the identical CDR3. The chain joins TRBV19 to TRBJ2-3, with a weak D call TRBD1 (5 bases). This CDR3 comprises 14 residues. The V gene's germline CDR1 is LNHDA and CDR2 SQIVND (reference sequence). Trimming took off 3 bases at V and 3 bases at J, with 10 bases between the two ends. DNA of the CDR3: TGTGCCAGTAGTATTTCTGGGGCGACAGATACGCAGTATTTT. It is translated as CASSISGATDTQYF.